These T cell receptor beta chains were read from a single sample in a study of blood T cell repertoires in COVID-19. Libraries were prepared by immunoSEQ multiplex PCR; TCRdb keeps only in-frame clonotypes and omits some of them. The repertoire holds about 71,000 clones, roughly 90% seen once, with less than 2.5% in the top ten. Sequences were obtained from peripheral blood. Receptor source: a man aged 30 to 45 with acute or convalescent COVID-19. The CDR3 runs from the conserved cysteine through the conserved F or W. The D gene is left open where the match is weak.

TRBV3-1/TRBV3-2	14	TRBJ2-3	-	CASSQVVDKDTQYF
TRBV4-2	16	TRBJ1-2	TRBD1	CASSQGDSSVNYGYTF
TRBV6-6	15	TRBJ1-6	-	CASSPTIQGSSALHF
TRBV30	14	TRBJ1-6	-	CAWSPAGSNSPLHF
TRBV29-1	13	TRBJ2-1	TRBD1	CSVEVGQGYEQFF
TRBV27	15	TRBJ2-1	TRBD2	CASSLAGGEYNEQFF
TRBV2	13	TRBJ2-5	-	CASSGTASTTQYF
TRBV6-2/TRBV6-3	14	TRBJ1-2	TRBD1	CASSYKGALHGYTF
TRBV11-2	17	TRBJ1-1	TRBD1	CASSSISVPGGKVEAFF
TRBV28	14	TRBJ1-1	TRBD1	CASSLSTGGAEAFF
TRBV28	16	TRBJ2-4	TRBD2	CASSSAGGGRKNIQYF
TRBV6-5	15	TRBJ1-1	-	CASSRDYFGGTEAFF
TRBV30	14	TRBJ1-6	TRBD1	CASGQGKGYSPLHF
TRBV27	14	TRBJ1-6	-	CASRLRGENSPLHF
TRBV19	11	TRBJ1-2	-	CASSPPGGYTF
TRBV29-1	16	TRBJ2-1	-	CSVEEFTGSSYNEQFF
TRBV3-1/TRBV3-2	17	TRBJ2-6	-	CASSQAAPGAGANVLTF
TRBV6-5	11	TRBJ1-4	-	CASSYRGKLFF
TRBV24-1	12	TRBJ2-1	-	CATSQGLGEQFF
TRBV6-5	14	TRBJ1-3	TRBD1	CASGTGISGNTIYF
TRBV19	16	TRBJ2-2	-	CASRPWTAANTGELFF
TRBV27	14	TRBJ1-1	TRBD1	CASSYSGGHTEAFF
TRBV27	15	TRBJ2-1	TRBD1	CASSPRGPLDNEQFF
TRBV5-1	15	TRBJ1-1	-	CASSLVGGTNTEAFF